The clone carrying this TCR beta chain was found a few times. Its antigen is as yet unknown. The sample is drawn from a study of post-analysis software for immune sequencing data. Study at large: Some patients lacked subtype; others had relapsing-remitting, secondary progressive or progressive-relapsing disease. Findings and caveats of the study: Strong co-clustering by F measure was seen for same-batch samples. Comparison of patients with controls showed roughly five TRBV segments more frequent in patients, TRBV5-6, TRBV5-1 and TRBV20-1 among them. Multiple sclerosis patients showed significantly lower normalized Chao1 diversity than controls did.

Tagging with unique molecular identifiers was a feature of the TCR beta cDNA libraries. With about 1 to 11 million T cells as the source, approximately 450,000 cDNA molecules resulted. Each CDR3 protein gets one entry after TCRdb re-called the PCR reads with MiXCR. The sample contains around 400,000 distinct CDR3 sequences, roughly 38% of which appear only once. Germline-derived CDR1 and CDR2 are ENHRY and SYGVKD. V lost 2 bases, J lost 7 bases, and 25 bases lay in between. The length of the CDR3 is 18 residues. The clonotype originates from a girl aged 2 to 10 with multiple sclerosis. Sequenced material: blood. V is TRBV10-3 and J is TRBJ2-3, with TRBD2 as a possible D gene (5 bases). Written as DNA, the CDR3 is TGTGCCATCAGTGAGAGTCTAGCTAAGATTCCTGTGTCAAATACGCAGTATTTT. This encodes CAISESLAKIPVSNTQYF.